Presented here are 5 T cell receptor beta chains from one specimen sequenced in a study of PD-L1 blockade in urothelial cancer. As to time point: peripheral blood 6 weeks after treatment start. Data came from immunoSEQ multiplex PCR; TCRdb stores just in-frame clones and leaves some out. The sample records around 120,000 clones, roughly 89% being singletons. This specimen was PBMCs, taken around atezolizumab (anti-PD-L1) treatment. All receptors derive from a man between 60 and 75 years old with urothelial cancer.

DNA of the CDR3: TGTGCCAGCAGGGTGACAGGGGGATATGGCTACACCTTC. Residues: CASRVTGGYGYTF. This chain links TRBV27 with TRBJ1-2, with 9 bases that match TRBD1. J gave up 5 bases and V 6 bases, and 4 bases lay outside the gene matches. Germline values: CDR1 MNHEY, CDR2 SMNVEV (reference sequence). There are 13 residues in the CDR3.

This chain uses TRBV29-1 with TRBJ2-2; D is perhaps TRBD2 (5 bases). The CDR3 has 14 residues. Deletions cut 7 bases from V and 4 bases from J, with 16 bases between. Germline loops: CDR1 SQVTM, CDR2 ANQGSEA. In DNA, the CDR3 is TGCAGCGCTGCCGGGCCTGGGAGCACCGGGGAGCTGTTTTTT. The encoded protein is CSAAGPGSTGELFF.

This CDR3 is CASSEENLSNEKLFF. In DNA form, the CDR3 reads TGTGCCAGCAGTGAAGAAAACCTGAGTAATGAAAAACTGTTTTTT. This rearrangement joins TRBV2 to TRBJ1-4; D is ambiguous. Germline-derived CDR1 and CDR2 are SNHLY and FYNNEI. CDR3 length: 15 residues. Trimming took off 1 base at V and 4 bases at J, with 10 bases between the two ends.

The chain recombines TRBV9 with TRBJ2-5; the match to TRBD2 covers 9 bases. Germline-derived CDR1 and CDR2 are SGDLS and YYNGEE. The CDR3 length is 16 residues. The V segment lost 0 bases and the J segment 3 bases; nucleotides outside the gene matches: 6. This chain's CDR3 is CASSVGVREGEETQYF. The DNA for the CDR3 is TGTGCCAGCAGCGTAGGGGTGCGGGAGGGCGAAGAGACCCAGTACTTC.

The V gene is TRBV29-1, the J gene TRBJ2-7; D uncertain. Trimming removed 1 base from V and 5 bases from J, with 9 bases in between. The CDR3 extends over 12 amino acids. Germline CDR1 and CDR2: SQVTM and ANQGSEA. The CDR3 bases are TGCAGCGTTGAAGCACCGGGTGACGAGCAGTACTTC. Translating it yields CSVEAPGDEQYF.